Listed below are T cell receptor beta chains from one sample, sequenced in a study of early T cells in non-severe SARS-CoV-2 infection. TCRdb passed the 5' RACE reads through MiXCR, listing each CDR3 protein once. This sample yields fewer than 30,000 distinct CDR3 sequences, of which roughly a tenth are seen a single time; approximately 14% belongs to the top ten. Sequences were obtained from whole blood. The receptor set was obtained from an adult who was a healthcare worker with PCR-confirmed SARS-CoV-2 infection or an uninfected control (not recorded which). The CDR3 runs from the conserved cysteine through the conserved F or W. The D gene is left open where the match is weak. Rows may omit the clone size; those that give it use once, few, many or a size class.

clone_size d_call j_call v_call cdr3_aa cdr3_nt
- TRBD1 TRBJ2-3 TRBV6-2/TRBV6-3 CASTRDRSTDTQYF TGTGCCAGCACCAGGGACAGGAGCACAGATACGCAGTATTTT
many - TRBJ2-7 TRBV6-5 CASSPWGAASYEQYF TGTGCCAGCAGCCCTTGGGGGGCCGCATCCTACGAGCAGTACTTC
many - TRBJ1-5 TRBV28 CASSRQPQHF TGTGCCAGCAGTCGCCAGCCCCAGCATTTT
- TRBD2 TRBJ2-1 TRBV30 CAWRLAGVSYNEQFF TGTGCCTGGAGGTTAGCGGGGGTTTCCTACAATGAGCAGTTCTTC
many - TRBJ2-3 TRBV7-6 CASSFRTAASTDTQYF TGTGCCAGCAGCTTCAGGACAGCTGCTAGCACAGATACGCAGTATTTT
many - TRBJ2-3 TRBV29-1 CSVASPAGTDTQYF TGCAGCGTTGCATCCCCGGCTGGCACAGATACGCAGTATTTT
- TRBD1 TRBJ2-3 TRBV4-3 CASSLNRQGPDTQYF TGCGCCAGCAGCCTGAACCGACAGGGCCCCGATACGCAGTATTTT
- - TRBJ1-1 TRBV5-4 CASSLGTANTEAFF TGTGCCAGCAGCTTGGGGACAGCGAACACTGAAGCTTTCTTT
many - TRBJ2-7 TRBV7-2 CASSLADYEQYF TGTGCCAGCAGCTTAGCAGACTACGAGCAGTACTTC
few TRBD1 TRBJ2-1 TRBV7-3 CASSSDRGLYNEQFF TGTGCCAGCAGCTCAGACAGGGGGCTCTACAATGAGCAGTTCTTC
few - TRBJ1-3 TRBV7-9 CASSLGRNTIYF TGTGCCAGCAGCTTGGGGCGAAACACCATATATTTT
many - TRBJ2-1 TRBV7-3 CASSLDSYNEQFF TGTGCCAGCAGCTTGGACAGTTACAATGAGCAGTTCTTC
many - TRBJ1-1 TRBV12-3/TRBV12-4 CASSLVGNTEAFF TGTGCCAGCAGCTTAGTTGGCAACACTGAAGCTTTCTTT
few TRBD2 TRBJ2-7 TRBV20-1 CSASKSAGGTYEQYF TGCAGTGCTAGCAAGTCGGCGGGGGGAACCTACGAGCAGTACTTC
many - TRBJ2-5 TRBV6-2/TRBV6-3 CASSPPGQQETQYF TGTGCCAGCAGCCCTCCGGGACAACAAGAGACCCAGTACTTC
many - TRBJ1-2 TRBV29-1 CSVEGAWGYTF TGCAGCGTTGAAGGGGCCTGGGGCTACACCTTC
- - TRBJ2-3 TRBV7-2 CASSWDKSTDTQYF TGTGCCAGCAGTTGGGACAAGAGCACAGATACGCAGTATTTT
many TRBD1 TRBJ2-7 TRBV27 CASSLAPIGQGVSYEQYF TGTGCCAGCAGTTTAGCTCCTATCGGACAGGGAGTCTCCTACGAGCAGTACTTC
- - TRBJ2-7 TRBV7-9 CASSQPAGLEQYF TGTGCCAGCAGCCAACCGGCTGGGTTGGAGCAGTACTTC
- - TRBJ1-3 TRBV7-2 CASSEGIAGNTIYF TGTGCCAGCAGCGAGGGGATTGCTGGAAACACCATATATTTT
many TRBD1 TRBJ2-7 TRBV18 CASSLGTGREQYF TGTGCCAGCTCCTTGGGGACAGGCCGCGAGCAGTACTTC
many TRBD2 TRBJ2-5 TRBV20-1 CSAPIRGGHPYQETQYF TGCAGTGCCCCCATCCGGGGGGGGCACCCGTACCAAGAGACCCAGTACTTC
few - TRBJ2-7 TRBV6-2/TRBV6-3 CASSYPGLRTVSYEQYF TGTGCCAGCAGTTACCCGGGGTTGCGGACAGTCTCCTACGAGCAGTACTTC
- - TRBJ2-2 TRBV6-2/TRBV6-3 CASKRGELFF TGTGCCAGCAAGAGGGGGGAGCTGTTTTTT
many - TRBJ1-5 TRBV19 CASSMASAGEYQPQHF TGTGCCAGTAGTATGGCGTCGGCAGGGGAATATCAGCCCCAGCATTTT
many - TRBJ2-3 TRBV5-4 CASSASTDTQYF TGTGCCAGCAGTGCCAGCACAGATACGCAGTATTTT
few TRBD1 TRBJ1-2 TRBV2 CASSGIQGSGYTF TGTGCCAGCAGTGGGATACAGGGGAGCGGCTACACCTTC
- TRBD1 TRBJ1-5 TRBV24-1 CATSPTGDSNQPQHF TGTGCCACCAGTCCGACAGGGGATAGCAATCAGCCCCAGCATTTT
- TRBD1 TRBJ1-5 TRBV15 CATRQGTVNQPQHF TGTGCCACCAGACAGGGGACGGTCAATCAGCCCCAGCATTTT
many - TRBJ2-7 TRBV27 CASSNLYEQYF TGTGCCAGCAGTAACCTCTACGAGCAGTACTTC
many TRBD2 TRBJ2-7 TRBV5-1 CASRPAGANAYEQYF TGCGCCAGCAGACCAGCGGGGGCGAACGCCTACGAGCAGTACTTC
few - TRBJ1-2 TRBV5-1 CASSFSKGEYGYTF TGCGCCAGCAGCTTTTCGAAAGGGGAGTATGGCTACACCTTC
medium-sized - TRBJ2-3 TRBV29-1 CSVEDKGPFIDTQYF TGCAGCGTTGAAGACAAGGGACCTTTTATAGATACGCAGTATTTT
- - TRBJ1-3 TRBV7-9 CASRGRTGNTIYF TGTGCCAGCCGGGGCAGAACCGGAAACACCATATATTTT
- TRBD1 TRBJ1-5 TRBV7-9 CASSLRGLQPQHF TGTGCCAGCAGTCTAAGGGGGCTTCAGCCCCAGCATTTT
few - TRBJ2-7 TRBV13 CASSLFLSRGLYEQYF -
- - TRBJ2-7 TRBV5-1 CASSLVDRHEQYF TGCGCCAGCAGCTTGGTCGATCGACACGAGCAGTACTTC
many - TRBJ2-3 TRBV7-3 CASSSSGPSGTDTQYF TGTGCCAGCAGCTCCAGCGGGCCTTCGGGCACAGATACGCAGTATTTT
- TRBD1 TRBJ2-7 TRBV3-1 CASSPRPGQGAYEQYF TGTGCCAGCAGCCCCCGTCCGGGACAGGGGGCTTACGAGCAGTACTTC
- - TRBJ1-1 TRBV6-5 CASSYSMNTEAFF TGTGCCAGCAGTTACTCCATGAACACTGAAGCTTTCTTT
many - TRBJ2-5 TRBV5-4 CASSLTQIQETQYF TGTGCCAGCAGCTTGACACAGATTCAAGAGACCCAGTACTTC
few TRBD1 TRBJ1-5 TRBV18 CASSPGQERNQPQHF TGTGCCAGCTCTCCGGGACAGGAACGGAATCAGCCCCAGCATTTT
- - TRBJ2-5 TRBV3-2 CASSRDSGDQETQYF TGTGCCAGCAGCCGAGATAGCGGGGACCAAGAGACCCAGTACTTC
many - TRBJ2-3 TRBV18 CASSPEGTDTQYF TGTGCCAGCTCACCAGAGGGCACAGATACGCAGTATTTT
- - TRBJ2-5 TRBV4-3 CASSQGTADQETQYF TGCGCCAGCAGCCAGGGAACAGCGGACCAAGAGACCCAGTACTTC
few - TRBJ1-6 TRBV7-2 CASSLGWNSPLHF TGTGCCAGCAGCTTAGGATGGAATTCACCCCTCCACTTT
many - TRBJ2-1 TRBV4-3 CASSQDRWDEQFF TGCGCCAGCAGCCAAGATCGTTGGGATGAGCAGTTCTTC
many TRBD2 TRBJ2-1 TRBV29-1 CSVRGGRDEQFF TGCAGCGTTCGCGGGGGTCGGGATGAGCAGTTCTTC
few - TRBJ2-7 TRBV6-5 CASSYRETYEQYF TGTGCCAGCAGTTACCGGGAGACTTACGAGCAGTACTTC
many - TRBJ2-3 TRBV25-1 CASRNLDTQYF TGTGCCAGTCGGAACCTAGATACGCAGTATTTT
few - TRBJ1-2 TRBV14 CASSQGPGLYYGYTF TGTGCCAGCAGCCAAGGGCCGGGGTTGTACTATGGCTACACCTTC
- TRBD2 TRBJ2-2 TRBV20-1 CSARDPASGGLLNTGELFF TGCAGTGCTAGAGATCCGGCTAGCGGGGGCCTCTTGAACACCGGGGAGCTGTTTTTT
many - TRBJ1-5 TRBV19 CASLDSPYSNQPQHF TGTGCCAGTTTAGACAGTCCCTATAGCAATCAGCCCCAGCATTTT
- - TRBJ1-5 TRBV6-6 CASSYKSGDSNQPQHF TGTGCCAGCAGTTATAAATCAGGGGATAGCAATCAGCCCCAGCATTTT
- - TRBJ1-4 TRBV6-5 CASSRAPLGREKLFF TGTGCCAGCAGTAGAGCCCCTCTGGGACGGGAAAAACTGTTTTTT
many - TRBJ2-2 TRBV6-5 CASSSFYGGSTGELFF TGTGCCAGCAGCTCTTTCTATGGGGGGAGCACCGGGGAGCTGTTTTTT
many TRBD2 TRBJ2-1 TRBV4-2 CASSQDRALAGGNNEQFF TGTGCCAGCAGCCAAGATAGGGCCCTAGCGGGGGGTAACAATGAGCAGTTCTTC
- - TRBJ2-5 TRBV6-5 CASADAGTTKETQYF TGTGCCAGCGCGGACGCCGGGACAACAAAAGAGACCCAGTACTTC
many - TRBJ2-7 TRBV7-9 CASSFPQVGLGQEHSYEQYF TGTGCCAGCAGCTTTCCCCAAGTTGGATTGGGTCAGGAACATTCCTACGAGCAGTACTTC
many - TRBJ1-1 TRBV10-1 CASSEAGRTEAFF TGCGCCAGCAGTGAGGCAGGGCGCACTGAAGCTTTCTTT